Reported below is one T cell receptor beta chain. CDR3 length equals 16 residues. Measured with immunoSEQ multiplex PCR; TCRdb has only the in-frame clones, and not every one. The data contain roughly 140,000 clones, about 88% of them singletons. These data come from a study of blood T cell repertoires in COVID-19. Background on the study: Samples taken during acute and convalescent COVID-19 were collected in the United States, Italy and Spain.

The source is a human donor in a cohort sampled during active COVID-19. Sample: peripheral blood. The chain joins TRBV1 to TRBJ1-4; no DNA check was done on the table's D call, TRBD1. TRBV1 constitutes a pseudogene. The CDR3 nucleotides read TGCACCAGCAGCCAACTAAAGGGGGCGACTAATGAAAAACTGTTTTTT. This codes for CTSSQLKGATNEKLFF.